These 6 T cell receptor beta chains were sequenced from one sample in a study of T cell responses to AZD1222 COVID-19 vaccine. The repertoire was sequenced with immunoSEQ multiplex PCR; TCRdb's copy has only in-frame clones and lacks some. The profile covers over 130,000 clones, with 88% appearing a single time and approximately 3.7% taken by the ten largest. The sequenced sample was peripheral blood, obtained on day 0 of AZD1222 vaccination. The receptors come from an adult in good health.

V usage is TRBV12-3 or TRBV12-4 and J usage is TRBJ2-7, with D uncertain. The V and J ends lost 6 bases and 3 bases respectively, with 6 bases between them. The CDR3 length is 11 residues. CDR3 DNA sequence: TGTGCCAGCAGCAATTACTACGAGCAGTACTTC. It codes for CASSNYYEQYF.

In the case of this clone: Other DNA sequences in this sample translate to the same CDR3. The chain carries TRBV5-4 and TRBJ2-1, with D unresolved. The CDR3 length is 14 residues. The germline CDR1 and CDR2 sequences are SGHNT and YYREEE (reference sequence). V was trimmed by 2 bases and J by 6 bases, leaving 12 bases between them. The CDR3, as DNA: TGTGCCAGCAGCTTTGGCCCGGGTAGCAATGAGCAGTTCTTC. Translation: CASSFGPGSNEQFF.

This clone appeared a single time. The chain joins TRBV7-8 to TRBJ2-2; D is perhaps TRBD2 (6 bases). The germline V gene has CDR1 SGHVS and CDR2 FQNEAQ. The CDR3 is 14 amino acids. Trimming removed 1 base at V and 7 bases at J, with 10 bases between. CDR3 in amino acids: CASSLGRVGGELFF. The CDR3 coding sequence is TGTGCCAGCAGCTTAGGGAGGGTTGGCGGGGAGCTGTTTTTT.

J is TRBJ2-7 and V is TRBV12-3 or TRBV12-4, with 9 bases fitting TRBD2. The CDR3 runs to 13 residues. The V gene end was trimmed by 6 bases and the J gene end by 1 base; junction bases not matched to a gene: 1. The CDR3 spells CASSLAGSYEQYF. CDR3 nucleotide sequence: TGTGCCAGCAGCCTAGCGGGGTCCTACGAGCAGTACTTC.

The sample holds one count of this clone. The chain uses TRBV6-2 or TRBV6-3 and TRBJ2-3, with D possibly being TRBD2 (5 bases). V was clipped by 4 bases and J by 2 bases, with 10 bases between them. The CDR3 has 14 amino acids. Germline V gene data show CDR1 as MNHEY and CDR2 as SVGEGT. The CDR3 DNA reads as TGTGCCAGCAGTTCTAAACTAGACACAGATACGCAGTATTTT. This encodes CASSSKLDTDTQYF.

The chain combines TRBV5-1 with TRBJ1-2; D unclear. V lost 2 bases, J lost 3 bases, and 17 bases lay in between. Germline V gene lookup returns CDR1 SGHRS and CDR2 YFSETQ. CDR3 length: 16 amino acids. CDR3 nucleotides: TGCGCCAGCAGCTTAGGTAGGGTAACAGCTGACTATGGCTACACCTTC. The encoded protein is CASSLGRVTADYGYTF. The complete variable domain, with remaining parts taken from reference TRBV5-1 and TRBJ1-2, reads KAGVTQTPRYLIKTRGQQVTLSCSPISGHRSVSWYQQTPGQGLQFLFEYFSETQRNKGNFPGRFSGRQFSNSRSEMNVSTLELGDSALYLCASSLGRVTADYGYTFGSGTRLTVV.